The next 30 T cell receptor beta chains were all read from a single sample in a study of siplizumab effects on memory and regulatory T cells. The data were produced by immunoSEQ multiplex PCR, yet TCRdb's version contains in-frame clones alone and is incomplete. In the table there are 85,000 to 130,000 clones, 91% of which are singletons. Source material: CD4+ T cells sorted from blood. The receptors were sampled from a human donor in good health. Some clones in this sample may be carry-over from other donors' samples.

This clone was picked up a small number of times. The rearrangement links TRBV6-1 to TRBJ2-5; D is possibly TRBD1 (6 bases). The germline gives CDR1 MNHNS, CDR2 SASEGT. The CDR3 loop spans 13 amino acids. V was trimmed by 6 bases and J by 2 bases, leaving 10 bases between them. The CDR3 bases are TGTGCCAGCAGCTACGACAGGCAAGAGACCCAGTACTTC. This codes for CASSYDRQETQYF.

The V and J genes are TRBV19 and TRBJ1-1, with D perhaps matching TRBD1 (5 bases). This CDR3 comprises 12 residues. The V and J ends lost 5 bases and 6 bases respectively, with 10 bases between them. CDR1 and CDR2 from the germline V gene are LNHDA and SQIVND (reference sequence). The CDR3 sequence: CASSPGASEAFF. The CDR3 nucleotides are TGTGCCAGTAGTCCTGGGGCCTCTGAAGCTTTCTTT. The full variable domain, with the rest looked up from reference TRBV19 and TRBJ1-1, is DGGITQSPKYLFRKEGQNVTLSCEQNLNHDAMYWYRQDPGQGLRLIYYSQIVNDFQKGDIAEGYSVSREKKESFPLTVTSAQKNPTAFYLCASSPGASEAFFGQGTRLTVV.

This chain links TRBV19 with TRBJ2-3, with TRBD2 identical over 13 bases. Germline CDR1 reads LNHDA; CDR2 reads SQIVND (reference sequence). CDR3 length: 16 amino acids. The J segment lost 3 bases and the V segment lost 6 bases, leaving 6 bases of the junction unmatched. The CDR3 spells CASRIGLAGVTDTQYF. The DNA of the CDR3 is TGTGCCAGTAGGATTGGACTAGCGGGAGTAACAGATACGCAGTATTTT.

CDR3 coding DNA: TGTGCCAGCAGGCCCGGGATGGAGGGCACCGGGGAGCTGTTTTTT. This encodes CASRPGMEGTGELFF. V is TRBV27 and J is TRBJ2-2; D may be TRBD2 (6 bases). From germline, CDR1 is MNHEY and CDR2 SMNVEV (reference sequence). CDR3 length: 15 amino acids. V was pared by 6 bases and J by 4 bases, with 15 bases between.

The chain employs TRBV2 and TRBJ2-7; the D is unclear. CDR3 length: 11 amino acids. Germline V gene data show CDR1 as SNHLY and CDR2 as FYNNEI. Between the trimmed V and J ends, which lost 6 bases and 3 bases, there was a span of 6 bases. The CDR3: CASSRVYEQYF. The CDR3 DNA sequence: TGTGCCAGCAGCCGGGTCTACGAGCAGTACTTC.

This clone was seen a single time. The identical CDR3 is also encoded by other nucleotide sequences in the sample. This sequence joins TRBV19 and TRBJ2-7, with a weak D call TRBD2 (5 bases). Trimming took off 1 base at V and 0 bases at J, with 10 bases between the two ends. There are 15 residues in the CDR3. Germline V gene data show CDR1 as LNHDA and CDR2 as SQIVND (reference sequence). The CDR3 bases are TGTGCCAGTAGTATAGTTGGGGAGAGCTCCTACGAGCAGTACTTC. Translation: CASSIVGESSYEQYF.

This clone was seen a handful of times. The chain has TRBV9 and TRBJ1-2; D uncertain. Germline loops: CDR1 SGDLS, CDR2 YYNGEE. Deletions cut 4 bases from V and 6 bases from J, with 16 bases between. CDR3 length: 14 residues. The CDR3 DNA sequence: TGTGCCAGCAGCCCCGGTGGAGGGTATAATGGCTACACCTTC. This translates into CASSPGGGYNGYTF.

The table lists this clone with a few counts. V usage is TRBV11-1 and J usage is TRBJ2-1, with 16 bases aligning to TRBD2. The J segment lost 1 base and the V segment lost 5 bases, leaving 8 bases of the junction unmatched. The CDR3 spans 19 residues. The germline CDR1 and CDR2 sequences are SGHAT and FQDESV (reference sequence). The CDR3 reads CASSTGTSGRAASYNEQFF. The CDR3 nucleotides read TGTGCCAGCAGCACCGGGACTAGCGGGAGGGCCGCGTCCTACAATGAGCAGTTCTTC.

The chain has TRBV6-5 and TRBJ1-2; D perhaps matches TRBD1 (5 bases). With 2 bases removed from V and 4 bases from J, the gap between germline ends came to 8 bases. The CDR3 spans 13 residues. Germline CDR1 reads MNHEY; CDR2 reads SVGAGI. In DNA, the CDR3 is TGTGCCAGCAGTTACGGGACCCCCTATGGCTACACCTTC. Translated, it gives CASSYGTPYGYTF.

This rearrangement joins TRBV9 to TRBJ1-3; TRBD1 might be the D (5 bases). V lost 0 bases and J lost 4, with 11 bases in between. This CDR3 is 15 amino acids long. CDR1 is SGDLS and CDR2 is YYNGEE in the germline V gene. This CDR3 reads CASSVGGTSGNTIYF. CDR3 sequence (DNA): TGTGCCAGCAGCGTAGGGGGGACCTCCGGAAACACCATATATTTT.

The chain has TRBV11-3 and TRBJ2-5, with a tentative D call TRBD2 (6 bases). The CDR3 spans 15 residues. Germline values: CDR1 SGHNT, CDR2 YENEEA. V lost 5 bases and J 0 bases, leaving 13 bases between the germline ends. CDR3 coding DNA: TGTGCCAGCAGCCCCGGGGGACGGGACCAAGAGACCCAGTACTTC. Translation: CASSPGGRDQETQYF.

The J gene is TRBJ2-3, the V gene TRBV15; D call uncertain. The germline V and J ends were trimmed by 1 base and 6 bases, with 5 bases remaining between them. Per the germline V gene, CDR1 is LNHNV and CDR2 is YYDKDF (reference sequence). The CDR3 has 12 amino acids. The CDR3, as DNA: TGTGCCACCAGCAGAGTGGGGGATACGCAGTATTTT. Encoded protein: CATSRVGDTQYF.

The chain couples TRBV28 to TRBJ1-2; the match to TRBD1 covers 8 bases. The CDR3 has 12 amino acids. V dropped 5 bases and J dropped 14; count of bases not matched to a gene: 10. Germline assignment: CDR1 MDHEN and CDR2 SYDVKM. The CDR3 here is CASSILQGGGTF. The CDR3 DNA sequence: TGTGCCAGCAGTATCCTACAGGGGGGAGGGACCTTC.

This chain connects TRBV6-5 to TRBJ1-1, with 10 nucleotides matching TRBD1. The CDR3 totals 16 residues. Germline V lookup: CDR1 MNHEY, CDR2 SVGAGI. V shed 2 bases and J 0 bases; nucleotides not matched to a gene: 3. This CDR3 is CASSYRGQGMNTEAFF. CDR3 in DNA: TGTGCCAGCAGTTACAGGGGACAGGGGATGAACACTGAAGCTTTCTTT.

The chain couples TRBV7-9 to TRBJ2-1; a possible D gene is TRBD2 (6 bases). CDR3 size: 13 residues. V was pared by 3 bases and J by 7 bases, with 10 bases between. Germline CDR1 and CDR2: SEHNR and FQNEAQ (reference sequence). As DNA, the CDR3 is TGTGCCAGCAGCTTGGGGGGTGGAAATGAGCAGTTCTTC. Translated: CASSLGGGNEQFF.

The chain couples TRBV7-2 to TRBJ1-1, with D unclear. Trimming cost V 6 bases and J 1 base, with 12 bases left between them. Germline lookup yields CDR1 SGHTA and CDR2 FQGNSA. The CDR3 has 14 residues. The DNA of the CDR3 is TGTGCCAGCAGTTCCAAGACGGCGAACACTGAAGCTTTCTTT. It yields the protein CASSSKTANTEAFF.

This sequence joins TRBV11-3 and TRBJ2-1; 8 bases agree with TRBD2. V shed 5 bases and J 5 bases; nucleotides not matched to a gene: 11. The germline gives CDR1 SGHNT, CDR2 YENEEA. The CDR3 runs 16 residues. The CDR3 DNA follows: TGTGCCAGCAGCGCCTCAACTAGCGGAAAAAACAATGAGCAGTTCTTC. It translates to CASSASTSGKNNEQFF. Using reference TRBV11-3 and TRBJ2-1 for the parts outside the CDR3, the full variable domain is EAGVVQSPRYKIIEKKQPVAFWCNPISGHNTLYWYLQNLGQGPELLIRYENEEAVDDSQLPKDRFSAERLKGVDSTLKIQPAELGDSAVYLCASSASTSGKNNEQFFGPGTRLTVL.

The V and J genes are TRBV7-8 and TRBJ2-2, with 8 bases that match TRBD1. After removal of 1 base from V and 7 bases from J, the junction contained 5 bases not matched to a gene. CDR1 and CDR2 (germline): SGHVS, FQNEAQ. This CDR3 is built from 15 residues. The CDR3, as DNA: TGTGCCAGCAGCTTAGGGACAGGGACCGGCGGGGAGCTGTTTTTT. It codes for CASSLGTGTGGELFF.

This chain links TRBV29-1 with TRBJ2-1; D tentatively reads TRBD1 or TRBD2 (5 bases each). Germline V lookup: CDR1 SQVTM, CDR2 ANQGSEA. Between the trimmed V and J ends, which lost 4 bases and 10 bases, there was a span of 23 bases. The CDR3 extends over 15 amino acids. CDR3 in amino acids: CSVGPRGPPPEEQFF. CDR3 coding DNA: TGCAGCGTTGGGCCCCGGGGCCCCCCGCCCGAAGAGCAGTTCTTC.

CDR3 in DNA: TGTGCCAGCATTCCTGGGACCCCTCGGAGGACCGGGGAGCTGTTTTTT. It codes for CASIPGTPRRTGELFF. V and J are TRBV11-1 and TRBJ2-2; D may be TRBD1 or TRBD2 (5 bases each). This CDR3 spans 16 amino acids. Trimming stripped 7 bases from V and 5 bases from J, with 20 bases between. From germline, CDR1 is SGHAT and CDR2 FQDESV (reference sequence).

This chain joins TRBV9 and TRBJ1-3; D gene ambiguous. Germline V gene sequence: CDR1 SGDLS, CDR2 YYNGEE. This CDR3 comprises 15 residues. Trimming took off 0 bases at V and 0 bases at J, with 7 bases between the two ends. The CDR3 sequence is CASSVAGSSGNTIYF. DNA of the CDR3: TGTGCCAGCAGCGTAGCAGGTAGCTCTGGAAACACCATATATTTT.

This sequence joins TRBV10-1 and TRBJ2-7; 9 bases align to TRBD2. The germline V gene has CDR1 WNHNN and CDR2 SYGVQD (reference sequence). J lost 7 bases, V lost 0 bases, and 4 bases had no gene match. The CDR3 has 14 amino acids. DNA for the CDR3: TGCGCCAGCAGTGAGTCGCGGGGGGGAGGTGAGCAGTACTTC. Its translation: CASSESRGGGEQYF.

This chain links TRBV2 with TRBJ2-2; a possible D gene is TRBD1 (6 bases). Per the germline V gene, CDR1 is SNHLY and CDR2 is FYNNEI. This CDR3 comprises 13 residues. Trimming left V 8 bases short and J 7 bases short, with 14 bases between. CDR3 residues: CASLELGGGELFF. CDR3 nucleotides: TGTGCCAGCCTGGAACTAGGGGGCGGGGAGCTGTTTTTT.

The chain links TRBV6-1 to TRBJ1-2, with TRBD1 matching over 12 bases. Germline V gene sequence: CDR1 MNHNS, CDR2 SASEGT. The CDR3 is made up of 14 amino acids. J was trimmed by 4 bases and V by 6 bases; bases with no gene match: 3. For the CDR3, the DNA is TGTGCCAGCAGGGGGACAGGGGGCGGCTATGGCTACACCTTC. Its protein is CASRGTGGGYGYTF.

CDR3 DNA sequence: TGTGCCAGCAGCTTGGGAAGTAGTCAGAACACTGAAGCTTTCTTT. Translated: CASSLGSSQNTEAFF. The rearrangement joins TRBV7-9 to TRBJ1-1; no definite D call. The CDR3 loop spans 15 amino acids. V lost 3 bases, J lost 1 base, and 12 bases lay in between. Germline V gene lookup returns CDR1 SEHNR and CDR2 FQNEAQ (reference sequence).

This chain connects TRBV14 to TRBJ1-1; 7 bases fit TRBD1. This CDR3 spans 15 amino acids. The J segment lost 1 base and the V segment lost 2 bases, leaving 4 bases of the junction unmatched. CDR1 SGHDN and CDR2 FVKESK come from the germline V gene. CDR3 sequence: CASSQPGQPNTEAFF. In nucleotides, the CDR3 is TGTGCCAGCAGCCAACCGGGACAGCCGAACACTGAAGCTTTCTTT.

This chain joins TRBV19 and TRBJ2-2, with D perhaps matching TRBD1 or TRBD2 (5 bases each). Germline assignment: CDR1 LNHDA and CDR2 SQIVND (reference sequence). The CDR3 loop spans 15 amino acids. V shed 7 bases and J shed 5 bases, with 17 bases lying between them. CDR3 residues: CASTPTSRGTGELFF. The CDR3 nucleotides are TGTGCCAGTACCCCCACTAGTAGGGGTACCGGGGAGCTGTTTTTT.

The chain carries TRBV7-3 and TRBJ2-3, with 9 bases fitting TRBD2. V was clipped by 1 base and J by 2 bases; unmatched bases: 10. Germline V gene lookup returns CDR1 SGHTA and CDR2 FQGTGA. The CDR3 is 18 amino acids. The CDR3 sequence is CASSLKVGREGTTDTQYF. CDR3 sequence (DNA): TGTGCCAGCAGCTTAAAAGTGGGGCGGGAGGGAACCACAGATACGCAGTATTTT.

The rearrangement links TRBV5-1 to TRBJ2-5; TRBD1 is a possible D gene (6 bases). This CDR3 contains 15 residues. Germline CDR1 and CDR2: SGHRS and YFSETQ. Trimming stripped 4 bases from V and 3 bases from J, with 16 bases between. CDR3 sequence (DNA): TGCGCCAGCAGCCAAACAGGGTACCCCAAAGAGACCCAGTACTTC. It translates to CASSQTGYPKETQYF.

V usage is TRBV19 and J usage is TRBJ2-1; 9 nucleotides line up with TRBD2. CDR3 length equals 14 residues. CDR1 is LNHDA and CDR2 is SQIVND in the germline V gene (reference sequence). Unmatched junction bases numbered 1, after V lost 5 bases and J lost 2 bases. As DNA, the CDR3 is TGTGCCAGTAGTGCTAGCGGGACCTACAATGAGCAGTTCTTC. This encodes CASSASGTYNEQFF.